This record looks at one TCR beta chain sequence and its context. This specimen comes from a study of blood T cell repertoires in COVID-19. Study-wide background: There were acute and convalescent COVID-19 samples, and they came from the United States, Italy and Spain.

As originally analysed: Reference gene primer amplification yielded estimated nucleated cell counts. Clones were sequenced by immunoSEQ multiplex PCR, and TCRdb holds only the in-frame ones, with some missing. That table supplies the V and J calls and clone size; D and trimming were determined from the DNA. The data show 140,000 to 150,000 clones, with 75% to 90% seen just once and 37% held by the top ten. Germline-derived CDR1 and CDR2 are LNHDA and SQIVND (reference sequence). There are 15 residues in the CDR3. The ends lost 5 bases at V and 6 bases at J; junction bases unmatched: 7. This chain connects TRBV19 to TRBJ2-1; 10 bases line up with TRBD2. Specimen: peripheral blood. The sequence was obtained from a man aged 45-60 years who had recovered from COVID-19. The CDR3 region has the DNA TGTGCCAGTAGTCCGAGCGGGGGGGCTTCCAATGAGCAGTTCTTC. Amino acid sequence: CASSPSGGASNEQFF. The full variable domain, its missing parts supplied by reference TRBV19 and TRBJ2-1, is DGGITQSPKYLFRKEGQNVTLSCEQNLNHDAMYWYRQDPGQGLRLIYYSQIVNDFQKGDIAEGYSVSREKKESFPLTVTSAQKNPTAFYLCASSPSGGASNEQFFGPGTRLTVL.